What follows is one TCR beta chain and its context. The data are from a study of T cell responses to AZD1222 COVID-19 vaccine. Trimming removed 3 bases from V and 0 bases from J; junction bases left unmatched: 7. The V gene's germline CDR1 is SGHAT and CDR2 FQNNGV. The CDR3 is 18 residues long. TCRdb's table, derived via immunoSEQ multiplex PCR, lists solely in-frame clones and lacks some. Of about 140,000 clones in the sample, 92% were seen once. The rearrangement joins TRBV11-2 to TRBJ2-7; 14 bases line up with TRBD2. This specimen consisted of peripheral blood, obtained 28 days after the second AZD1222 dose. The receptor's source is an adult who received the AZD1222 COVID-19 vaccine. CDR3 in amino acids: CASSFASGLAGVSYEQYF. The CDR3, as DNA: TGTGCCAGCAGCTTCGCCTCGGGACTAGCGGGGGTCTCCTACGAGCAGTACTTC.